The T cell receptor (beta chain) described here comes from a study of vaccination and CD4 T cells after COVID-19. At the level of the study: Ranging from 14 to 241, the interval between dose two and post-vaccine sampling had a median of 72 days.

Treatment noted: approximately nine-day PBMC culture with coronavirus spike peptide pools or control peptides (ViraFEST assay). This clonotype is medium-sized (0.01 to 0.1%) by share. Its antigen is not known. Sequence data for DNA of cultured CD4+ T cells were generated by the Oncomine TCR Beta short-read assay. TCRdb recomputed calls from the PCR reads with MiXCR, one row per CDR3 protein. The sample shows 9,000 to 10,000 distinct CDR3 sequences, 51% of them seen only once. The V gene end was trimmed by 4 bases and the J gene end by 7 bases; junction bases not matched to a gene: 5. The length of the CDR3 is 15 residues. Germline CDR1 MNHEY, CDR2 SVGEGT. Notes on the study in general: For convalescent patients, 304 of the 307 vaccine-specific clones analyzed were classified as spike mono-reactive. Counts of SARS-CoV-2-reactive clonotypes had a median that went from approximately 21 to 40, a nonsignificant change.

Sample: CD4+ T cells from blood, cultured in vitro. The receptor comes from a human donor who had recovered from COVID-19. The rearrangement joins TRBV6-2 or TRBV6-3 to TRBJ2-1, with 12 bases aligning to TRBD1. The CDR3 coding sequence is TGTGCCAGCAGTTCCGGGACAGGGGGCTTAAATGAGCAGTTCTTC. Its protein product is CASSSGTGGLNEQFF.